These 3 T cell receptor beta chains were all obtained from the same sample, sequenced in a study of T cell responses to AZD1222 COVID-19 vaccine. The method was immunoSEQ multiplex PCR; TCRdb's version includes in-frame clones alone and lacks a portion of them. The top ten hold approximately 4.4% of the sample, which has about 130,000 clones, around 83% seen once. The sequencing here drew on peripheral blood, taken 28 days after the second AZD1222 dose. These receptors were taken from an adult who received the AZD1222 COVID-19 vaccine.

For the CDR3, the DNA is TGTGCCAGCAGCCTATACGGACAGGCGAATTCACCCCTCCACTTT. Its translation: CASSLYGQANSPLHF. This sequence joins TRBV7-3 and TRBJ1-6; 7 positions agree with TRBD1. The J segment lost 7 bases and the V segment lost 5 bases, leaving 8 bases of the junction unmatched. Germline V gives CDR1 SGHTA, CDR2 FQGTGA. CDR3 size: 15 residues.

The gene calls are TRBV4-1 and TRBJ2-5; 11 nucleotides agree with TRBD2. Germline V gene sequence: CDR1 MGHRA, CDR2 YSYEKL. This CDR3 region has 16 residues. V shed 4 bases, J shed 1 base, and the junction held 5 bases outside the gene matches. The CDR3 DNA sequence: TGCGCCAGCAGCCGGCTAGCGGGGGGTCCCCAAGAGACCCAGTACTTC. Residues: CASSRLAGGPQETQYF.

The J gene is TRBJ1-2, the V gene TRBV7-9; TRBD1 is a possible D gene (5 bases). This CDR3 is built from 14 residues. Looked up from germline, CDR1 is SEHNR and CDR2 is FQNEAQ (reference sequence). The V end was cut by 6 bases, the J end by 4 bases, with 15 bases between. CDR3 protein: CASREVTDSYGYTF. CDR3 nucleotide sequence: TGTGCCAGCAGGGAAGTTACAGACAGCTATGGCTACACCTTC.